This record looks at one T cell receptor beta chain sequence and its context. V shed 3 bases, J shed 5 bases, and the junction held 10 bases outside the gene matches. Looked up from germline, CDR1 is SGHVS and CDR2 is FQNEAQ. The CDR3 extends over 16 amino acids. These data originate in a study of blood T cell repertoires in COVID-19. For the study at large: The cDNA or gDNA used as material had been derived from T cells, B-cell-depleted T cells, or PBMCs.

Original methodology: Reference gene primer amplification gave nucleated cell count estimates. Profiled with immunoSEQ multiplex PCR; TCRdb holds only in-frame clones, not every one. V, J and clone size are taken as reported in that table, and D and trimming were inferred from the DNA itself. The table lists around 210,000 clones, around 84% of them singletons. The sequencing sample was made of peripheral blood. This sequence was found in a human donor in a cohort sampled during active COVID-19. This chain joins TRBV7-8 and TRBJ2-7; 10 bases agree with TRBD2. CDR3 sequence (DNA): TGTGCCAGCAGCTTCTTAGCGGGAGGAAGGGTAGACGAGCAGTACTTC. Its translation: CASSFLAGGRVDEQYF.